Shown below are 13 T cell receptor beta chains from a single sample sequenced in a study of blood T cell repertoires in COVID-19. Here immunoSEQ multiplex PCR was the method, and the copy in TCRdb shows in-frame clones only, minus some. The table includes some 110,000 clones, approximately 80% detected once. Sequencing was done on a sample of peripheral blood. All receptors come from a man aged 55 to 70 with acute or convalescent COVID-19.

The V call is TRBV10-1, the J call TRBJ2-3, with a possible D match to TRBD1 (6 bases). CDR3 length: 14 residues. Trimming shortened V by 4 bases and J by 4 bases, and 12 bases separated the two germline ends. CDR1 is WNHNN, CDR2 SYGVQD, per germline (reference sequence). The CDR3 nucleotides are TGCGCCAGCAGTGTAGCAGGGGAAGCAGATACGCAGTATTTT. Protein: CASSVAGEADTQYF.

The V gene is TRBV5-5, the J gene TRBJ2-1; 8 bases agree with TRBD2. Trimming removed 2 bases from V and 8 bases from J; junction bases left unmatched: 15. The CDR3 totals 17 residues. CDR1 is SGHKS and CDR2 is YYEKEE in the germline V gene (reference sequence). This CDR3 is CASSFITGGAYFDEQFF. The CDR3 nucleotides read TGTGCCAGCAGCTTCATTACGGGAGGGGCTTATTTTGATGAGCAGTTCTTC.

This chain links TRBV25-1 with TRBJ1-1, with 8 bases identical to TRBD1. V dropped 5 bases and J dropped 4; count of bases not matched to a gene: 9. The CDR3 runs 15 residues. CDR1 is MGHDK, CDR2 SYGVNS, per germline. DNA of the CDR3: TGTGCCAGCAGTCCCCAGACAGGGGCAGGCACTGAAGCTTTCTTT. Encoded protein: CASSPQTGAGTEAFF.

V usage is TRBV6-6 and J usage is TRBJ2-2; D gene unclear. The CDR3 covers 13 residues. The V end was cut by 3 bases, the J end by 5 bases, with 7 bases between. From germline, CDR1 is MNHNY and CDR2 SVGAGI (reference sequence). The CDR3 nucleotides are TGTGCCAGCAGTTATCAGGTGACCGGGGAGCTGTTTTTT. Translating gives CASSYQVTGELFF.

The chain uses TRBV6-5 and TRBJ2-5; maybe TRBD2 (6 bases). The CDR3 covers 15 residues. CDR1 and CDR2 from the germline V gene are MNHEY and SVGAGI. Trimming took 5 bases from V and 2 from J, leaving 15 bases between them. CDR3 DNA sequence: TGTGCCAGCAGTCCAGGGATGCGGGGACAAGAGACCCAGTACTTC. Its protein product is CASSPGMRGQETQYF.

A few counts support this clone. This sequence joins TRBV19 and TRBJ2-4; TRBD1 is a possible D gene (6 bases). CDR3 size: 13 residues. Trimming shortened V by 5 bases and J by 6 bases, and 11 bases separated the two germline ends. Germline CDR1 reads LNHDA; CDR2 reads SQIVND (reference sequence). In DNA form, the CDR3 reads TGTGCCAGTAGTTGGACAGAAGTAAACATTCAGTACTTC. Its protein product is CASSWTEVNIQYF.

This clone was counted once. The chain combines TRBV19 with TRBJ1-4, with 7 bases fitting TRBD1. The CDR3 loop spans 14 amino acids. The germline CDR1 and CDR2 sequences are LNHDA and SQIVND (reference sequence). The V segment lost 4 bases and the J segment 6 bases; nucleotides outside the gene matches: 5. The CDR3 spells CASSTTGPHEKLFF. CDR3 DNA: TGTGCCAGTAGTACGACAGGGCCGCATGAAAAACTGTTTTTT. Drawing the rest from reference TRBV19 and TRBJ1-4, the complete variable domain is DGGITQSPKYLFRKEGQNVTLSCEQNLNHDAMYWYRQDPGQGLRLIYYSQIVNDFQKGDIAEGYSVSREKKESFPLTVTSAQKNPTAFYLCASSTTGPHEKLFFGSGTQLSVL.

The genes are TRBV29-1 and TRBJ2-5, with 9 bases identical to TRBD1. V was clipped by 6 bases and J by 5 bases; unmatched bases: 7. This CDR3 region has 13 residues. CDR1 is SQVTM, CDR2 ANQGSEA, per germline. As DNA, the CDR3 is TGCAGCGTGGCGGGACAGGGCCGGGAGACCCAGTACTTC. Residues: CSVAGQGRETQYF.

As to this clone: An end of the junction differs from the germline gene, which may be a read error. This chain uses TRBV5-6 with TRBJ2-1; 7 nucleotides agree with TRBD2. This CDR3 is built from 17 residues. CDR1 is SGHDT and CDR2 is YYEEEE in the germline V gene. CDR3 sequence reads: CATSLVYRGSSYNEQFF. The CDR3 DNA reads TGTGCCACCAGCTTGGTATACCGCGGGAGCTCCTACAATGAGCAGTTCTTC.

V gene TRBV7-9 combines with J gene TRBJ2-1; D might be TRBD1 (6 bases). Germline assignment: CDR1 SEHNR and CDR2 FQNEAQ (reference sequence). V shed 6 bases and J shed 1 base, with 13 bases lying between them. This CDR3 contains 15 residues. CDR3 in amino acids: CASSPRGGSYNEQFF. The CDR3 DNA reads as TGTGCCAGCAGTCCTAGAGGGGGATCCTACAATGAGCAGTTCTTC.

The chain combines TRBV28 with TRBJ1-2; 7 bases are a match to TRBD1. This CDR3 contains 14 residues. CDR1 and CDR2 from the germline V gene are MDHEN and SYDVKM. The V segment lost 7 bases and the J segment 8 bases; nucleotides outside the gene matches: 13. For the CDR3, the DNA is TGTGCCAGCAACCCCCCAGGGGGGCATAGGGGCTACACCTTC. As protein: CASNPPGGHRGYTF.

In nucleotides, the CDR3 is TGTGCCAGCAGTTACGCGGACAGGGCGGGCGGCTACACCTTC. This gives the protein CASSYADRAGGYTF. The V gene is TRBV6-5, the J gene TRBJ1-2; 8 bases are a match to TRBD1. Germline trimming cut 2 bases from V and 8 bases from J; bases unmatched to any gene: 7. The CDR3 is 14 residues long. CDR1 is MNHEY, CDR2 SVGAGI, per germline.

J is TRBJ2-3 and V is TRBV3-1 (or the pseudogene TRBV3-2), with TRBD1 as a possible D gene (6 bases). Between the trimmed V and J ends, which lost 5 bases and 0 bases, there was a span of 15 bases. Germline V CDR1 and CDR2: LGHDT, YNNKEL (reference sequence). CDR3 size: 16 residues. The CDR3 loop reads CASSIRTTGSTDTQYF. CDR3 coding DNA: TGTGCCAGCAGCATTCGCACAACAGGGAGCACAGATACGCAGTATTTT.